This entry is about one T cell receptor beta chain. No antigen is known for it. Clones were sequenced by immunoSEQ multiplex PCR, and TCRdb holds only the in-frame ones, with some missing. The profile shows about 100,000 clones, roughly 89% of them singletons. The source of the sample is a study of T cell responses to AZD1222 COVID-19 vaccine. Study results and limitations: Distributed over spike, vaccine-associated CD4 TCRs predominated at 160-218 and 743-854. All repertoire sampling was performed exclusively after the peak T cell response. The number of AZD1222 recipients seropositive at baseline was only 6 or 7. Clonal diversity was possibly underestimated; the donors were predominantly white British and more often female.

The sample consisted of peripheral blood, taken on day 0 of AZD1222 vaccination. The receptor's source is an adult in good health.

DNA of the CDR3: TGTGCCAGCAGCCAAGATGCCGGACCCCCCCGGTCCCAGCATTTT. Its translation is CASSQDAGPPRSQHF. The chain recombines TRBV14 with TRBJ1-5; D is uncertain. The V and J ends lost 0 bases and 11 bases respectively, with 17 bases between them. Germline lookup yields CDR1 SGHDN and CDR2 FVKESK. This CDR3 region has 15 residues.